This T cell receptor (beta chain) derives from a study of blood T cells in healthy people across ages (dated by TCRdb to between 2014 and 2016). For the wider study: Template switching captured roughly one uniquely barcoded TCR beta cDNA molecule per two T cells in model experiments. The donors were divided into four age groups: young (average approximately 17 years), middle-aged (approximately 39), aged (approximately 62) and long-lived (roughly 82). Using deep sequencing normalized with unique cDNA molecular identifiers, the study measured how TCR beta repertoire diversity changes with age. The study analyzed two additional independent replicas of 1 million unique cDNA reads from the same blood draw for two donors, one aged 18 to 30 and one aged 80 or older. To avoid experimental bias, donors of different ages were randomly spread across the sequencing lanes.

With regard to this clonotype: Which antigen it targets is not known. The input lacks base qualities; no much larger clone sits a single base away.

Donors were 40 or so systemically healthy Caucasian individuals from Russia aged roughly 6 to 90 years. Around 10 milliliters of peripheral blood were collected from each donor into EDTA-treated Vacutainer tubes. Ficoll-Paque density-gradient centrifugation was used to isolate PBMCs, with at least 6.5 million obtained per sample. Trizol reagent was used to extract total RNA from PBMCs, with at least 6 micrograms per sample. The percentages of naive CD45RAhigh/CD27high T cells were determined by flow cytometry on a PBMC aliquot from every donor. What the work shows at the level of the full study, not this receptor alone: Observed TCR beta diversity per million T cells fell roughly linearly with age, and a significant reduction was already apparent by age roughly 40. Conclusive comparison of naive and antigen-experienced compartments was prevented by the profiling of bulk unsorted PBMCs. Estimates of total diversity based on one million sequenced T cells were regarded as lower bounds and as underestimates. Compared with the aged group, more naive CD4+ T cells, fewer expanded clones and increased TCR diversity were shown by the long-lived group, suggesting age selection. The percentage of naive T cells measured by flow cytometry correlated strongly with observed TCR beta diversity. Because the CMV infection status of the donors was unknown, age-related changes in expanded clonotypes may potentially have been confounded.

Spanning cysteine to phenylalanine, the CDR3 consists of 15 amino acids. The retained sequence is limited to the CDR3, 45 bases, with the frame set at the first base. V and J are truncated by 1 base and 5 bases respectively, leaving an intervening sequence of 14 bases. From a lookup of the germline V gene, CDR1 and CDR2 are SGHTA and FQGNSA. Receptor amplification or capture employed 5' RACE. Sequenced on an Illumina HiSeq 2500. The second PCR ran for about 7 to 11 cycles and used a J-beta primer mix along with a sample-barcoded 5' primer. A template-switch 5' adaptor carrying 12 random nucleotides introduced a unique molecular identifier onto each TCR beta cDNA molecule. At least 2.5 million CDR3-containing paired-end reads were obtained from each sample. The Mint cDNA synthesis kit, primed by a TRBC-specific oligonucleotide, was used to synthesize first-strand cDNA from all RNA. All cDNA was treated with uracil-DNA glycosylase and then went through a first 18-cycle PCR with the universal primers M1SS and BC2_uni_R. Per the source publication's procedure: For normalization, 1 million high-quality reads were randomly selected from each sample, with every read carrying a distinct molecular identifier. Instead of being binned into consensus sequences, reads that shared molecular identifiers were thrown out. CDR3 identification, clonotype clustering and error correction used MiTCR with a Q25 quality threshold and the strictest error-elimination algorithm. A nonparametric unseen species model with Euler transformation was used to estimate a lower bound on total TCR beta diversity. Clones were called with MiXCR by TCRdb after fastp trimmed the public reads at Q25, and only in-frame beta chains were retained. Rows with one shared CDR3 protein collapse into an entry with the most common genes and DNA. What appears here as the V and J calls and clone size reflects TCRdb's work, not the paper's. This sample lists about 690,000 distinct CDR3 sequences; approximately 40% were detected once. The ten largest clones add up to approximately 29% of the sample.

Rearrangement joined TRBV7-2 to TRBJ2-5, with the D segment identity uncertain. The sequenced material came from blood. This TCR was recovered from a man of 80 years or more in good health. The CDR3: CASSLVSRFGETQYF. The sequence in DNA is TGTGCCAGCAGCTTAGTAAGCAGGTTCGGGGAGACCCAGTACTTC.